This T cell receptor beta chain was captured in a study of blood T cell repertoires in COVID-19 (TCRdb year 2020). Concerning the study at large: Samples covering the acute and convalescent phases of COVID-19 were provided by collaborators in the United States, Italy and Spain. The material from the prospective study consisted of cDNA or gDNA derived from T cells, B-cell-depleted T cells, or PBMCs. A de-identified subject ID, COVID-19 status, age in years and sex were almost always included in the sample metadata. HLA class I and class II types, where available, came from metadata supplied by the sample provider rather than from assay-based typing. The samples were drawn from the first 160 participants of the ongoing ImmuneRACE study and from 950 to 1,500 subjects provided by 6 global collaborators. The repertoires were released in a freely available public database meant as a resource for research on the immune response to SARS-CoV-2. Subjects who had been exposed to COVID-19, were actively infected with it, or had recovered from it provided the deeply sampled blood TCRbeta repertoires that made up the dataset. Summary of the overall study and its limitations: How much clinical and demographic metadata was included differed by source and by participant, and the metadata was provided uncurated.

Inclusive of the bounding cysteine and phenylalanine, the CDR3 is 14 residues long. Just CDR3 DNA is preserved here, 42 bases in frame from base 1. V drops 1 base and J drops 1 base, leaving 5 bases in between. Via the germline V gene (reference sequence), CDR1 is LGHDT and CDR2 YNNKEL. Whole blood was collected in K2EDTA tubes by collaborating institutions according to the institutions' own protocols. For TCRbeta analysis, collaborators shipped samples in one of three forms: frozen whole blood, isolated PBMCs, or DNA extracted from either of those sample types. As regards this clone: No cognate antigen has been identified for it. Per-base quality was not reported, and no clone a single base away is much larger than it.

TCRbeta CDR3 regions were amplified from genomic DNA using the immunoSEQ Assay, a bias-controlled multiplex PCR. The published analysis was carried out like this. The number of nucleated cells in each sample was estimated from the amplification of reference gene primers within the assay. To quantify the absolute abundance of each unique TCRbeta CDR3 rearrangement, sequence reads were collapsed and filtered. For each sample, productive Simpson clonality was calculated as the square root of Simpson's diversity index over productive rearrangements. The table comes from immuneACCESS by way of TCRdb, which keeps in-frame sequences with V and J called. Part of the clones is missing from these tables; in studies checked, under half for an unresolved V gene and the rest for unknown reasons. V and J calls plus clone size are reproduced from that table; the DNA served to infer D and trimming. In this sample the table shows tens of thousands of clones, about 90% of which occur a single time. In total, the top ten clones hold roughly 8.1% of the sample.

Recombination connected TRBV3-1 (or the pseudogene TRBV3-2) to TRBJ1-3; the D gene lacks a confident call. This sequence originates from a woman in her 70s with acute or convalescent COVID-19. The sequenced sample was peripheral blood. The CDR3 is CASSQVSSGNTIYF. The nucleotide sequence is given as TGTGCCAGCAGCCAAGTGAGTTCTGGAAACACCATATATTTT.